This TCR beta chain was captured by sequencing in a study of beta chain features in type 1 diabetes. Comment on this clone: The antigen remains undetermined.

Sequenced material consisted of expressed TCRB transcripts (all of the isolated RNA was reverse transcribed). Sequenced by immunoSEQ multiplex PCR; TCRdb stores in-frame clones only, minus some. The data hold around 500,000 clones, with around 10% observed a single time. Every donor provided one heparinised blood draw, which averaged approximately 120 mL. Populations isolated by sorting all had purity greater than 95%. CDR1 SGHVS and CDR2 FQNEAQ come from the germline V gene. This CDR3 region has 15 residues. The germline V and J ends were trimmed by 4 bases and 6 bases, with 15 bases remaining between them. Regarding the study as a whole: A PCR bias possibly favoring shorter templates would apply equally to patients and controls. Moderate but significant shortening of TCRB CDR3s was recorded in all four CD4+ subsets from Type 1 diabetes patients.

The rearrangement uses TRBV7-8 and TRBJ2-2; D unclear. Sequenced: naive CD4+ T cells from blood. The receptor comes from a woman aged 18-29 years in good health. Here the CDR3 reads CASSSDRWGAGELFF. The CDR3 DNA sequence: TGTGCCAGCAGCTCCGACCGCTGGGGTGCCGGGGAGCTGTTTTTT. The full variable domain, its missing parts supplied by reference TRBV7-8 and TRBJ2-2, is GAGVSQSPRYKVAKRGQDVALRCDPISGHVSLFWYQQALGQGPEFLTYFQNEAQLDKSGLPSDRFFAERPEGSVSTLKIQRTQQEDSAVYLCASSSDRWGAGELFFGEGSRLTVL.